The 15 T cell receptor beta chains in this list originate from one sample, sequenced in a study of shared clonotypes between healthy human individuals. The assay was immunoSEQ multiplex PCR, and TCRdb's table has in-frame clones only and misses some. This table holds around 100,000 clones, 65% to 75% found once. The sequencing sample was made of memory CD8+ T cells sorted from blood. Subset of the sample: CD45RO+ cells pooled with CCR7-negative TemRA cells. These receptors were collected from a woman in her 30s in good health.

This clone was picked up many times. The chain combines TRBV6-1 with TRBJ2-5; TRBD1 might be the D (6 bases). The germline V gene has CDR1 MNHNS and CDR2 SASEGT. This CDR3 has 15 residues. V was trimmed by 0 bases and J by 5 bases, leaving 13 bases between them. The CDR3 loop is CASSEAEQGGETQYF. The CDR3 DNA is TGTGCCAGCAGTGAAGCCGAACAGGGCGGGGAGACCCAGTACTTC.

The chain combines TRBV13 with TRBJ2-1; weak D call: TRBD2 (6 bases). Germline V gene data show CDR1 as PRHDT and CDR2 as FYEKMQ (reference sequence). The V end was cut by 6 bases, the J end by 7 bases, with 19 bases between. This CDR3 has 15 amino acids. CDR3 DNA: TGTGCCAGCAGTCCCGGGACTCTCTCTTATAATGAGCAGTTCTTC. The encoded protein is CASSPGTLSYNEQFF.

This clone came up a few times. This CDR3 is also generated by other DNA sequences in the sample. The rearrangement joins TRBV7-9 to TRBJ2-2; 7 bases map to TRBD1. CDR1 SEHNR and CDR2 FQNEAQ come from the germline V gene (reference sequence). Trimming took 3 bases from V and 2 from J; bases not matched to a gene: 3. This CDR3 contains 15 residues. CDR3: CASSLGTVNTGELFF. DNA of the CDR3: TGTGCCAGCAGCTTGGGGACAGTTAACACCGGGGAGCTGTTTTTT.

The chain links TRBV5-1 to TRBJ2-7, with 9 bases that match TRBD2. In germline, CDR1 is SGHRS, CDR2 YFSETQ. Trimming took 0 bases from V and 0 from J; bases not matched to a gene: 10. The length of the CDR3 is 18 residues. The CDR3 is CASSLAGSGRRSSYEQYF. The CDR3 DNA is TGCGCCAGCAGCTTGGCCGGTAGCGGGAGACGGTCCTCCTACGAGCAGTACTTC.

V usage is TRBV5-1 and J usage is TRBJ2-7; D ambiguous. The ends were cut back, 1 base at V and 4 bases at J, with 12 bases in the middle. Germline V gene sequence: CDR1 SGHRS, CDR2 YFSETQ. This CDR3 has 14 residues. CDR3 amino acids: CASSLTMSGYEQYF. Here the CDR3 DNA reads TGCGCCAGCAGCTTGACAATGAGTGGGTACGAGCAGTACTTC.

The chain uses TRBV10-3 and TRBJ2-3, with D tentatively TRBD2 (7 bases). Germline loops: CDR1 ENHRY, CDR2 SYGVKD. Trimming cost V 7 bases and J 1 base, with 24 bases left between them. The CDR3 covers 18 residues. CDR3 in amino acids: CAIKATGNSGNRTDTQYF. The CDR3 DNA reads as TGTGCCATCAAGGCTACAGGGAACAGCGGGAATCGCACAGATACGCAGTATTTT.

V and J are TRBV27 and TRBJ2-1, with TRBD2 matching 14 bases. The length of the CDR3 is 15 residues. Losses at the gene ends were 3 bases for V and 7 bases for J; bases not matched to a gene: 2. CDR1 is MNHEY, CDR2 SMNVEV, per germline (reference sequence). CDR3 DNA sequence: TGTGCCAGCAGTTTCGGACTAGCGGGAGGAAATGAGCAGTTCTTC. This codes for CASSFGLAGGNEQFF.

The chain employs TRBV27 and TRBJ1-5; a weak D match, TRBD1 (5 bases). V was shortened by 7 bases and J by 7 bases, with 23 bases between the two germline ends. CDR1 is MNHEY, CDR2 SMNVEV, per germline (reference sequence). The CDR3 sequence is 16 residues long. CDR3 DNA: TGTGCCAGCACTTTCTACGGGCAGGGAGGTTTACAGCCCCAGCATTTT. Protein: CASTFYGQGGLQPQHF.

The rearrangement uses TRBV30 and TRBJ2-7, with 9 bases aligning to TRBD2. V shed 4 bases and J 3 bases; nucleotides not matched to a gene: 4. The CDR3 loop spans 13 amino acids. Germline V gene data show CDR1 as GTSNPN and CDR2 as SVGIG (reference sequence). The CDR3: CAWTSGNDYEQYF. CDR3 DNA sequence: TGTGCCTGGACTAGCGGGAACGACTACGAGCAGTACTTC.

The chain combines TRBV4-2 with TRBJ2-7; 7 bases line up with TRBD2. With 1 base clipped from V and 0 bases from J, the junction kept 6 bases outside the gene matches. Per germline, CDR1 LGHNA and CDR2 YNFKEQ. The CDR3 spans 16 residues. The CDR3 spells CASSQGLADYSYEQYF. For the CDR3, the DNA is TGTGCCAGCAGCCAAGGTCTAGCGGACTACTCCTACGAGCAGTACTTC.

A few counts support this clone. A read error is likely here: a far larger clone is one base away. At the DNA level, this CDR3 is encoded by other sequences in the same sample as well. This chain connects TRBV9 to TRBJ1-1; the D is unclear. The CDR3 consists of 13 residues. Trimming shortened V by 0 bases and J by 5 bases, and 8 bases separated the two germline ends. Germline V CDR1 and CDR2: SGDLS, YYNGEE. CDR3 DNA sequence: TGTGCCAGCAGCGTAGCTTGGGGTACTGAAGCTTTCTTT. Translated, it gives CASSVAWGTEAFF. Full variable domain (outside the CDR3, taken from reference TRBV9 and TRBJ1-1): DSGVTQTPKHLITATGQRVTLRCSPRSGDLSVYWYQQSLDQGLQFLIQYYNGEERAKGNILERFSAQQFPDLHSELNLSSLELGDSALYFCASSVAWGTEAFFGQGTRLTVV.

By its share, this clone is medium-sized (0.01 to 0.1%). The chain combines TRBV6-4 with TRBJ2-2; 8 bases map to TRBD2. The V segment lost 5 bases and the J segment 4 bases; nucleotides outside the gene matches: 0. The CDR3 is 13 amino acids. Per germline, CDR1 MRHNA and CDR2 SNTAGT. The DNA for the CDR3 is TGTGCCAGCAGTAGCGGGAGCACCGGGGAGCTGTTTTTT. This sequence encodes CASSSGSTGELFF.

The chain joins TRBV28 to TRBJ1-2, with TRBD1 as a possible D gene (6 bases). The germline gives CDR1 MDHEN, CDR2 SYDVKM. The CDR3 runs to 17 residues. V was cut by 7 bases and J by 0 bases, with 21 bases left in between. The CDR3 sequence: CASTAGGAPSTNYGYTF. The CDR3 DNA is TGTGCCAGCACGGCGGGGGGGGCACCTTCAACTAACTATGGCTACACCTTC.

This clone was detected only a few times. Other DNA sequences of this sample code for an identical CDR3. This chain joins TRBV29-1 and TRBJ2-2, with D hard to call. Germline V gene sequence: CDR1 SQVTM, CDR2 ANQGSEA. Trimming removed 1 base from V and 6 bases from J, with 6 bases in between. The CDR3 is 12 residues long. This CDR3 is CSVEVYPGELFF. The CDR3 bases are TGCAGCGTTGAAGTTTACCCCGGGGAGCTGTTTTTT.

The V and J genes are TRBV25-1 and TRBJ2-3, with 10 bases aligning to TRBD2. CDR1 is MGHDK and CDR2 is SYGVNS in the germline V gene. V lost 5 bases and J lost 0; bases outside the gene matches: 5. The CDR3 has 16 residues. As DNA, the CDR3 is TGTGCCAGCAGTCAATCGACTAGCGGGAGCACAGATACGCAGTATTTT. It specifies CASSQSTSGSTDTQYF.